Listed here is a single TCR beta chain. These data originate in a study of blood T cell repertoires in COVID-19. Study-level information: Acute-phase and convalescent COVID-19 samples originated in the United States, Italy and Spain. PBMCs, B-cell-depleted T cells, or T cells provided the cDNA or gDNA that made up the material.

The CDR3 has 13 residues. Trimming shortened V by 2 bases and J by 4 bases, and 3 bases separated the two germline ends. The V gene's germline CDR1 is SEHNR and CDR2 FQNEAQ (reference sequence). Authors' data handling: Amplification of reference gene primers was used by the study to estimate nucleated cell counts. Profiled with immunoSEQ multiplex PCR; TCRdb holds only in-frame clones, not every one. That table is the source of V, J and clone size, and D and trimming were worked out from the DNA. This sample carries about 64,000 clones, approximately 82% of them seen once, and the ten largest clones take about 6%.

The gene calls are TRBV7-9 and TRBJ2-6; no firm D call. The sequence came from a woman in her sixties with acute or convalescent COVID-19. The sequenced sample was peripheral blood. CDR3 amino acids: CASSLLGANVLTF. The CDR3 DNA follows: TGTGCCAGCAGCTTACTCGGGGCCAACGTCCTGACTTTC.